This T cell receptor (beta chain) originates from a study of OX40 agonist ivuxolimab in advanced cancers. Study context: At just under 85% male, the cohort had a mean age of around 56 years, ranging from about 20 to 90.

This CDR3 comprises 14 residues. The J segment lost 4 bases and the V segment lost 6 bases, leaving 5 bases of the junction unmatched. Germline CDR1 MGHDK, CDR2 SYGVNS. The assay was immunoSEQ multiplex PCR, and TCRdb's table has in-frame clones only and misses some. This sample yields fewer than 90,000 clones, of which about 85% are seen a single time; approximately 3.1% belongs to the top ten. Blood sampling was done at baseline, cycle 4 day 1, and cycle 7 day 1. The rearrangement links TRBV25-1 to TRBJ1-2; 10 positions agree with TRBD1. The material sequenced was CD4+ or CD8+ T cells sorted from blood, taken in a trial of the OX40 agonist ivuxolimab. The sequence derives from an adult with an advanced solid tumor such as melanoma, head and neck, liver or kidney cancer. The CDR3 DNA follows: TGTGCCAGCAGATTGACAGGGGGCAGCTATGGCTACACCTTC. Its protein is CASRLTGGSYGYTF.